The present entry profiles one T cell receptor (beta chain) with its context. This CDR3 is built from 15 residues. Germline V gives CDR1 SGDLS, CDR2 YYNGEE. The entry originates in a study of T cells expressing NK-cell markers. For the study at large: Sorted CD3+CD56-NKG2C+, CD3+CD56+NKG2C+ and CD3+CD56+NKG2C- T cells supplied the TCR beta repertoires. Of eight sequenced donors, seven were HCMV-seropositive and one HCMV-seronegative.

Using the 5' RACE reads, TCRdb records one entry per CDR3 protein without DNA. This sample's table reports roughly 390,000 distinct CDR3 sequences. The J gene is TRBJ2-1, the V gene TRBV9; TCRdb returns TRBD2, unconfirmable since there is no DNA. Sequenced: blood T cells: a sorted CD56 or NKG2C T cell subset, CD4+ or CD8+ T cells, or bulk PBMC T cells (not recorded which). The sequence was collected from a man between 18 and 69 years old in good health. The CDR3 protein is CASSVEAAGGNEQFF.